This TCR beta chain was recorded in a study of cytomegalovirus exposure and HLA in healthy donors. Study-wide points: Among the sequence variants, a highly shared cluster was likely an artifact of sequencing.

The PCR employed 60 Vbeta primers together with 13 Jbeta primers. Here immunoSEQ multiplex PCR was the method, and the copy in TCRdb shows in-frame clones only, minus some. The sample has around 200,000 clones; about three quarters are singletons. About this clone itself: Antigen specificity is unknown.

The CDR3 is made up of 17 amino acids. With 5 bases removed from V and 6 bases from J, the gap between germline ends came to 26 bases. Per the germline V gene, CDR1 is SGHAT and CDR2 is FQNNGV. The chain combines TRBV11-2 with TRBJ2-7; D may be TRBD1 (8 bases). The source material was PBMCs. This clonotype was obtained from a woman aged 55-75 years in good health and CMV-seropositive. CDR3 DNA: TGTGCCAGCAGCCAACACCACCTGACAGGGGAGGGTTCCGAGCAGTACTTC. It translates to CASSQHHLTGEGSEQYF.